These 31 T cell receptor beta chains were all obtained from the same sample, sequenced in a study of blood T cell repertoires in COVID-19. Sequencing was performed with immunoSEQ multiplex PCR; in TCRdb, only in-frame clones are kept and a portion is missing. The data show 190,000 or so clones, with approximately 90% seen just once and 2% to 2.5% held by the top ten. Sample: PBMCs or T cells enriched from blood (not recorded which). These receptors all stem from a woman aged 25 to 45 who had recovered from COVID-19.

The V call is TRBV6-4, the J call TRBJ2-7; the D gene is possibly TRBD1 (5 bases). Deletions cut 4 bases from V and 3 bases from J, with 10 bases between. This CDR3 is built from 13 residues. The V gene's germline CDR1 is MRHNA and CDR2 SNTAGT. In nucleotides, the CDR3 is TGTGCCAGCAGTGTCGCTCAGGGCTACGAGCAGTACTTC. Protein product: CASSVAQGYEQYF.

The chain uses TRBV24-1 and TRBJ2-2, with TRBD1 as a possible D gene (6 bases). V was trimmed by 0 bases and J by 4 bases, leaving 11 bases between them. CDR3 size: 16 residues. CDR1 KGHDR and CDR2 SFDVKD come from the germline V gene. Written as DNA, the CDR3 is TGTGCCACCAGTGATTTGACAGGGTCGAGCACCGGGGAGCTGTTTTTT. It specifies CATSDLTGSSTGELFF.

The chain uses TRBV30 and TRBJ1-4, with D possibly matching TRBD1 (5 bases). The germline gives CDR1 GTSNPN, CDR2 SVGIG (reference sequence). V was cut by 1 base and J by 4 bases, with 10 bases left in between. This CDR3 spans 14 amino acids. CDR3 sequence reads: CAWSERGGNEKLFF. CDR3 bases: TGTGCCTGGAGTGAAAGGGGAGGTAATGAAAAACTGTTTTTT.

This clone was picked up one time. The gene calls are TRBV2 and TRBJ1-2, with 8 positions matching TRBD1. The germline CDR1 and CDR2 sequences are SNHLY and FYNNEI. The CDR3 spans 13 residues. Losses at the gene ends were 6 bases for V and 8 bases for J; bases not matched to a gene: 8. CDR3 in DNA: TGTGCCAGCAGGGAAACGACAGGGGAAGGCTACACCTTC. It encodes CASRETTGEGYTF.

The rearrangement joins TRBV7-3 to TRBJ2-2; TRBD2 matches at 12 bases. The CDR3 loop spans 19 amino acids. V lost 3 bases, J lost 4 bases, and 12 bases stayed unmatched. Germline V CDR1 and CDR2: SGHTA, FQGTGA. CDR3 in DNA: TGTGCCAGCAGCTTCAGGACTAGCGGGGTCCTAGTTGGCACCGGGGAGCTGTTTTTT. Encoded protein: CASSFRTSGVLVGTGELFF.

J is TRBJ1-1 and V is TRBV7-9, with 7 positions matching TRBD1. CDR3 length equals 17 residues. The J segment lost 3 bases and the V segment lost 0 bases, leaving 10 bases of the junction unmatched. The germline CDR1 and CDR2 sequences are SEHNR and FQNEAQ (reference sequence). The CDR3 region is CASSLARFWQGDTEAFF. The CDR3 coding sequence is TGTGCCAGCAGCTTAGCGCGATTTTGGCAGGGGGACACTGAAGCTTTCTTT.

The chain joins TRBV28 to TRBJ2-5; the match to TRBD2 covers 10 bases. Losses at the gene ends were 6 bases for V and 2 bases for J; bases not matched to a gene: 6. Germline assignment: CDR1 MDHEN and CDR2 SYDVKM. CDR3 size: 15 residues. The CDR3 region has the DNA TGTGCCAGCAGCCCTAGCGGGAGTGGGCAAGAGACCCAGTACTTC. Translating gives CASSPSGSGQETQYF. Drawing the rest from reference TRBV28 and TRBJ2-5, the complete variable domain is DVKVTQSSRYLVKRTGEKVFLECVQDMDHENMFWYRQDPGLGLRLIYFSYDVKMKEKGDIPEGYSVSREKKERFSLILESASTNQTSMYLCASSPSGSGQETQYFGPGTRLLVL.

The J gene is TRBJ1-1, the V gene TRBV5-6; no definite D call. Germline V CDR1 and CDR2: SGHDT, YYEEEE. This CDR3 spans 15 amino acids. Trimming left V 2 bases short and J 1 base short, with 12 bases between. The CDR3 loop reads CASSFLDITNTEAFF. CDR3 sequence (DNA): TGTGCCAGCAGCTTCTTAGACATCACGAACACTGAAGCTTTCTTT.

The table lists this clone with a count of one. This chain links TRBV4-3 with TRBJ1-5; 7 nucleotides match TRBD1. J was trimmed by 6 bases and V by 0 bases; bases with no gene match: 14. The germline gives CDR1 LGHNA, CDR2 YSLEER. The CDR3 has 18 residues. CDR3 nucleotide sequence: TGCGCCAGCAGCCAAGATCATGGGGTGGGGCAGGGGGGTCAGCCCCAGCATTTT. Its translation: CASSQDHGVGQGGQPQHF.

V is TRBV30 and J is TRBJ1-6; TRBD1 aligns across 11 bases. There are 16 residues in the CDR3. From germline, CDR1 is GTSNPN and CDR2 SVGIG (reference sequence). J gave up 9 bases and V 2 bases, and 9 bases lay outside the gene matches. The CDR3 DNA sequence: TGTGCCTGGAGTCTCCTCGGGACAGGGGGTTCTTCACCCCTCCACTTT. This translates into CAWSLLGTGGSSPLHF.

CDR3 nucleotide sequence: TGTGCCAGTAGTCTAAGGGTAACTCGGGACAGGGACACCGGGGAGCTGTTTTTT. This codes for CASSLRVTRDRDTGELFF. The rearrangement joins TRBV19 to TRBJ2-2; TRBD1 matches at 9 bases. CDR1 is LNHDA and CDR2 is SQIVND in the germline V gene (reference sequence). This CDR3 is 18 amino acids long. The V gene end was trimmed by 5 bases and the J gene end by 3 bases; junction bases not matched to a gene: 13.

This clone appeared a few times. The J gene is TRBJ1-2, the V gene TRBV21-1; TRBD1, as called in the table, went unchecked against the DNA. TRBV21-1 is recorded as a pseudogene. CDR3 size: 15 residues. This CDR3 is CASSKEETANYGYTF. Written as DNA, the CDR3 is TGTGCCAGCAGCAAAGAGGAGACAGCTAACTATGGCTACACCTTC.

On this clone: The same CDR3 arises from other DNA sequences in this sample as well. The chain is built from TRBV5-1 and TRBJ2-1; D ambiguous. The V and J ends lost 0 bases and 0 bases respectively, with 7 bases between them. In germline, CDR1 is SGHRS, CDR2 YFSETQ. The CDR3 consists of 15 residues. CDR3 region: CASSLGGSSYNEQFF. In DNA, the CDR3 is TGCGCCAGCAGCTTGGGCGGTAGCTCCTACAATGAGCAGTTCTTC.

The chain recombines TRBV5-8 with TRBJ1-6, with 10 bases lining up with TRBD1. J gave up 8 bases and V 4 bases, and 12 bases lay outside the gene matches. The CDR3 runs 17 residues. CDR1 and CDR2 (germline): SGHTS, YDEGEE. The CDR3 DNA reads TGTGCCAGCAGCCTGGACAGGGGGTTCTCCCTGGATTCACCCCTCCACTTT. Translating it yields CASSLDRGFSLDSPLHF.

The V and J genes are TRBV27 and TRBJ1-2; tentatively, D is TRBD1 (5 bases). The germline gives CDR1 MNHEY, CDR2 SMNVEV (reference sequence). The CDR3 has 14 residues. Trimming took off 5 bases at V and 4 bases at J, with 14 bases between the two ends. The CDR3 DNA reads as TGTGCCAGCAGTCTCAAAAAAGGGGCCTATGGCTACACCTTC. Amino acids: CASSLKKGAYGYTF.

This chain connects TRBV30 to TRBJ2-5, with TRBD2 matching 12 bases. Per the germline V gene, CDR1 is GTSNPN and CDR2 is SVGIG (reference sequence). V lost 0 bases, J lost 5 bases, and 4 bases stayed unmatched. The CDR3 runs 15 residues. CDR3 region: CAWSVRTSGMETQYF. CDR3 DNA sequence: TGTGCCTGGAGTGTAAGGACTAGCGGGATGGAGACCCAGTACTTC.

The V gene is TRBV15, the J gene TRBJ1-4, with TRBD1 matching over 8 bases. CDR3 length: 16 amino acids. CDR1 is LNHNV, CDR2 YYDKDF, per germline (reference sequence). The V and J ends lost 3 bases and 2 bases, in that order; junction bases with no gene match: 5. The CDR3 DNA reads as TGTGCCACCAGCAGGAAACAGGGGGTTACTAATGAAAAACTGTTTTTT. Translating it yields CATSRKQGVTNEKLFF.

This chain uses TRBV9 with TRBJ1-1; D gene ambiguous. V was trimmed by 3 bases and J by 6 bases, leaving 12 bases between them. The CDR3 consists of 13 residues. The germline V gene has CDR1 SGDLS and CDR2 YYNGEE. The CDR3 sequence is CASSARSGSEAFF. Here the CDR3 DNA reads TGTGCCAGCAGCGCTCGGAGCGGCTCTGAAGCTTTCTTT.

The chain links TRBV6-2 or TRBV6-3 to TRBJ2-1; D might be TRBD2 (5 bases). Germline assignment: CDR1 MNHEY and CDR2 SVGEGT. The CDR3 has 15 amino acids. Trimming shortened V by 0 bases and J by 5 bases, and 11 bases separated the two germline ends. The CDR3 loop reads CASSYSGSDHNEQFF. CDR3 nucleotide sequence: TGTGCCAGCAGTTACTCTGGTAGCGACCACAATGAGCAGTTCTTC.

The chain uses TRBV7-2 and TRBJ1-1; D remains unclear. Germline CDR1 reads SGHTA; CDR2 reads FQGNSA. V shed 5 bases and J shed 8 bases, with 15 bases lying between them. This CDR3 spans 13 amino acids. In DNA, the CDR3 is TGTGCCAGCAGCCCCGTATTGGCACCCGAAGCTTTCTTT. Translated: CASSPVLAPEAFF.

This sequence joins TRBV19 and TRBJ2-3; 15 bases are a match to TRBD2. Trimming took 4 bases from V and 1 from J; bases not matched to a gene: 6. This CDR3 spans 18 amino acids. CDR1 is LNHDA and CDR2 is SQIVND in the germline V gene (reference sequence). Here the CDR3 DNA reads TGTGCCAGTAGTAGCGGACTAGCGGGAGGGTGGGGCACAGATACGCAGTATTTT. This codes for CASSSGLAGGWGTDTQYF. Together with reference TRBV19 and TRBJ2-3, the CDR3 gives the full variable domain: DGGITQSPKYLFRKEGQNVTLSCEQNLNHDAMYWYRQDPGQGLRLIYYSQIVNDFQKGDIAEGYSVSREKKESFPLTVTSAQKNPTAFYLCASSSGLAGGWGTDTQYFGPGTRLTVL.

Concerning this clone itself: Other DNA sequences in the same sample also yield this CDR3. The chain employs TRBV30 and TRBJ1-1, with 10 bases that match TRBD1. V gave up 5 bases and J gave up 0 bases; unmatched junction bases: 9. Germline CDR1 is GTSNPN and CDR2 is SVGIG (reference sequence). The CDR3 spans 16 residues. CDR3 sequence reads: CAWGPGQGRMNTEAFF. The CDR3 bases are TGTGCCTGGGGCCCGGGACAGGGGCGAATGAACACTGAAGCTTTCTTT.

The gene calls are TRBV27 and TRBJ2-1, with 10 bases that match TRBD2. The CDR3 totals 16 residues. Unmatched junction bases numbered 12, after V lost 5 bases and J lost 8 bases. Germline CDR1 reads MNHEY; CDR2 reads SMNVEV (reference sequence). The CDR3, as DNA: TGTGCCAGCAGTCCGATAGGGAGCGGGGGGGCCTATGAGCAGTTCTTC. Translating gives CASSPIGSGGAYEQFF.

The V and J genes are TRBV27 and TRBJ2-7; the match to TRBD1 covers 7 bases. The V gene's germline CDR1 is MNHEY and CDR2 SMNVEV (reference sequence). The CDR3 loop spans 15 amino acids. V was pared by 8 bases and J by 1 base, with 11 bases of the junction left unmatched. The CDR3 loop is CASAWGQPPSYEQYF. For the CDR3, the DNA is TGTGCCAGCGCCTGGGGACAGCCGCCTTCCTACGAGCAGTACTTC.

The rearrangement joins TRBV7-2 to TRBJ1-5; D unclear. V was shortened by 1 base and J by 5 bases, with 9 bases between the two germline ends. CDR1 and CDR2 from the germline V gene are SGHTA and FQGNSA. This CDR3 contains 14 residues. CDR3 coding DNA: TGTGCCAGCAGCTTAGGTAATCGGGATCAGCCCCAGCATTTT. Residues: CASSLGNRDQPQHF.

The chain employs TRBV12-3 or TRBV12-4 and TRBJ1-2, with TRBD1 matching 8 bases. V gave up 4 bases and J gave up 7 bases; unmatched junction bases: 5. The CDR3 length is 13 residues. As DNA, the CDR3 is TGTGCCAGCAGTTGGACAGGGAAGACTGGCTACACCTTC. Its translation is CASSWTGKTGYTF.

The CDR3 loop is CASSQYGRGGHNEQFF. The DNA for the CDR3 is TGTGCCAGCAGCCAATATGGGCGGGGGGGCCACAATGAGCAGTTCTTC. V usage is TRBV16 and J usage is TRBJ2-1, with 9 bases aligning to TRBD2. The trim removed 1 base at V and 5 bases at J, leaving 6 bases unmatched. Germline loops: CDR1 KGHSY, CDR2 FQNENV. This CDR3 has 16 amino acids.

V is TRBV7-9 and J is TRBJ1-4; 7 bases fit TRBD1. The CDR3 contains 16 residues. V was pared by 5 bases and J by 0 bases, with 6 bases of the junction left unmatched. CDR1 is SEHNR and CDR2 is FQNEAQ in the germline V gene (reference sequence). The CDR3 DNA follows: TGTGCCAGCAGCGGACAAGGGACAGCAACTAATGAAAAACTGTTTTTT. Encoded protein: CASSGQGTATNEKLFF.

The V call is TRBV6-2 or TRBV6-3, the J call TRBJ2-2; the D gene is possibly TRBD2 (5 bases). CDR1 is MNHEY, CDR2 SVGEGT, per germline. There are 14 residues in the CDR3. Between the trimmed V and J ends, which lost 2 bases and 3 bases, there was a span of 7 bases. CDR3 amino acids: CASSYGRDTGELFF. The CDR3 DNA follows: TGTGCCAGCAGTTACGGGCGGGACACCGGGGAGCTGTTTTTT.

The rearrangement links TRBV10-3 to TRBJ1-5; D may be TRBD1 (6 bases). Trimming took off 10 bases at V and 3 bases at J, with 19 bases between the two ends. This CDR3 is built from 15 residues. Germline-derived CDR1 and CDR2 are ENHRY and SYGVKD. In DNA form, the CDR3 reads TGTGCCACGGAAGACAGGCAGGTGGACAATCAGCCCCAGCATTTT. Translated, it gives CATEDRQVDNQPQHF.

The genes are TRBV5-8 and TRBJ2-3; TRBD1 might be the D (5 bases). CDR1 and CDR2 (germline): SGHTS, YDEGEE. V lost 4 bases and J lost 6, with 15 bases in between. The CDR3 is 14 residues long. In nucleotides, the CDR3 is TGTGCCAGCAGCATTCGACAGCCTGGGGATACGCAGTATTTT. Translation: CASSIRQPGDTQYF.